Below are 3 T cell receptor beta chains sequenced from a single sample in a study of cytotoxic CD8 clonotypes in ibrutinib-treated CLL. The table came from immunoSEQ multiplex PCR; TCRdb's copy has only in-frame clones and leaves some out. This table holds about 140,000 clones, around 81% found once. Sequencing was performed on PBMCs, taken after 36 months of ibrutinib treatment. The receptor set was obtained from a human donor with chronic lymphocytic leukemia.

The rearrangement joins TRBV7-9 to TRBJ2-5, with 12 bases fitting TRBD2. V lost 3 bases to trimming and J lost 5 bases; unmatched junction nucleotides: 7. The length of the CDR3 is 16 residues. Germline V gives CDR1 SEHNR, CDR2 FQNEAQ (reference sequence). CDR3 protein: CASSFFPSGGVETQYF. The CDR3 DNA reads as TGTGCCAGCAGCTTTTTCCCTAGCGGGGGGGTCGAGACCCAGTACTTC.

The rearrangement links TRBV6-5 to TRBJ1-1; D call uncertain. The germline V gene encodes CDR1 MNHEY and CDR2 SVGAGI. V dropped 2 bases and J dropped 5 bases, with 12 bases sitting between them. The length of the CDR3 is 14 residues. The CDR3 is CASSYIQTGTEAFF. The DNA of the CDR3 is TGTGCCAGCAGTTACATCCAGACGGGGACTGAAGCTTTCTTT.

This clone was found a few times. The chain carries TRBV7-2 and TRBJ1-2; no definite D call. Between the trimmed V and J ends, which lost 0 bases and 6 bases, there was a span of 8 bases. This CDR3 region has 13 residues. Germline lookup yields CDR1 SGHTA and CDR2 FQGNSA. The CDR3 region has the DNA TGTGCCAGCAGCTTAGCGCGGAGGGATGGCTACACCTTC. Protein product: CASSLARRDGYTF. The full variable domain, its missing parts supplied by reference TRBV7-2 and TRBJ1-2, is GAGVSQSPSNKVTEKGKDVELRCDPISGHTALYWYRQSLGQGLEFLIYFQGNSAPDKSGLPSDRFSAERTGGSVSTLTIQRTQQEDSAVYLCASSLARRDGYTFGSGTRLTVV.